The next 3 T cell receptor beta chains were all read from a single sample in a study of blood T cell repertoires in COVID-19. The repertoire was sequenced with immunoSEQ multiplex PCR; TCRdb's copy has only in-frame clones and lacks some. Here the sample spans fewer than 300,000 clones, around 78% being singletons. The source material was peripheral blood. These receptors were collected from an older woman with active or convalescent COVID-19.

CDR3 coding DNA: TGTGCCAGCAGTGGCCTCACTAGCGGCCCCTCCTACAATGAGCAGTTCTTC. Its protein product is CASSGLTSGPSYNEQFF. J is TRBJ2-1 and V is TRBV6-1; TRBD2 matches at 8 bases. Germline V gives CDR1 MNHNS, CDR2 SASEGT. Trimming removed 4 bases from V and 0 bases from J; junction bases left unmatched: 8. The CDR3 extends over 17 amino acids.

The V call is TRBV18, the J call TRBJ1-2; 10 bases match TRBD1. This CDR3 is built from 14 residues. The germline CDR1 and CDR2 sequences are KGHSH and LQKENI. The V gene end was trimmed by 6 bases and the J gene end by 3 bases; junction bases not matched to a gene: 4. CDR3 region: CASSQGQGDYGYTF. The CDR3 DNA is TGTGCCAGCTCCCAAGGACAGGGGGACTATGGCTACACCTTC. Using reference TRBV18 and TRBJ1-2 for the parts outside the CDR3, the full variable domain is NAGVMQNPRHLVRRRGQEARLRCSPMKGHSHVYWYRQLPEEGLKFMVYLQKENIIDESGMPKERFSAEFPKEGPSILRIQQVVRGDSAAYFCASSQGQGDYGYTFGSGTRLTVV.

The chain combines TRBV27 with TRBJ2-1; D remains ambiguous. V lost 5 bases to trimming and J lost 9 bases, with 17 bases between them. CDR3 length: 14 residues. The germline gives CDR1 MNHEY, CDR2 SMNVEV (reference sequence). This CDR3 is CASSPPYLGGEQFF. The DNA of the CDR3 is TGTGCCAGCAGTCCACCTTACTTAGGCGGTGAGCAGTTCTTC.